Below, one T cell receptor beta chain is given with its context. Its antigen is still unknown. The CDR3 contains 16 residues. CDR1 is MNHNS, CDR2 SASEGT, per germline. The sample is drawn from a study of blood T cells in healthy people across ages. A second PCR of about 6 to 12 cycles used a sample-barcoded 5' primer and a J-beta primer mix. TCRdb analysed the 5' RACE reads with MiXCR anew, one entry per CDR3 protein. Of some 710,000 distinct CDR3 sequences listed, around 50% are singletons. General observations from the study: PBMCs were not sorted, which prevented a conclusive comparison of naive versus antigen-experienced cells. When one million T cells were used, diversity estimates were thought to be underestimates.

Each sample yielded at least 6 micrograms of PBMC total RNA. V usage is TRBV6-1 and J usage is TRBJ2-7, with 7 nucleotides matching TRBD2. The J call is doubtful: the DNA matches TRBJ2-5 better. Sequencing was done on a sample of blood. The sequence derives from a man older than 75 in good health. Here the CDR3 reads CASAWGSGRGGETQYF. CDR3 DNA sequence: TGTGCCAGCGCGTGGGGGTCGGGTCGCGGGGGAGAGACCCAGTACTTC.